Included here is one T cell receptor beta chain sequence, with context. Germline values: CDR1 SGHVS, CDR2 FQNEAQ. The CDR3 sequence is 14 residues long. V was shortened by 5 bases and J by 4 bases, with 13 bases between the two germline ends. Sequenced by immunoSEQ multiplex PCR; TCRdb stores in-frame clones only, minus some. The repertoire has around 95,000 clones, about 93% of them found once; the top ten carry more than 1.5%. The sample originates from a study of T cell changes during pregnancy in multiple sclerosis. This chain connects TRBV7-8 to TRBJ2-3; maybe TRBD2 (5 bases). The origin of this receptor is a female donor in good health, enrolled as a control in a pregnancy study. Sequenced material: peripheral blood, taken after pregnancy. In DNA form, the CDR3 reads TGTGCCAGCAGCCCTACCTCGGGGTCAGATACGCAGTATTTT. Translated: CASSPTSGSDTQYF. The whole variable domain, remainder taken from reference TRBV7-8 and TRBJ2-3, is GAGVSQSPRYKVAKRGQDVALRCDPISGHVSLFWYQQALGQGPEFLTYFQNEAQLDKSGLPSDRFFAERPEGSVSTLKIQRTQQEDSAVYLCASSPTSGSDTQYFGPGTRLTVL.